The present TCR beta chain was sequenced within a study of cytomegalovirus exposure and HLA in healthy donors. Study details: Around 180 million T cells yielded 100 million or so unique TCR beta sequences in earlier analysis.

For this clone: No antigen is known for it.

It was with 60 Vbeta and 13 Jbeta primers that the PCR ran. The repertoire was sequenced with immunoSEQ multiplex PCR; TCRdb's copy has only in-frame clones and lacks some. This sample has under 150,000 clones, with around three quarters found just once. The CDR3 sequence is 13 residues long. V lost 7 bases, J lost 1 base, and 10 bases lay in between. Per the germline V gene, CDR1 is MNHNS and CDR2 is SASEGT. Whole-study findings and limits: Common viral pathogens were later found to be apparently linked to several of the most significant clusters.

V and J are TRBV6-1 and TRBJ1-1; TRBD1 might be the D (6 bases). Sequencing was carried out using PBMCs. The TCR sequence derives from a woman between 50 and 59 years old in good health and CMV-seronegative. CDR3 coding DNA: TGTGCCAGCACCTTGGACAGGAACACTGAAGCTTTCTTT. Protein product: CASTLDRNTEAFF.